This entry describes one T cell receptor (beta chain). The antigen is undetermined. This specimen belongs to a study of vaccination and CD4 T cells after COVID-19. About the study: At a median around 100 days (range 35 to 161) after diagnosis, post-COVID samples were drawn. Study results and caveats: Data came from relatively few convalescent patients and lacked early post-infection timepoints. With convalescent patients, a median approximately 90% of reactive clones emerged solely after vaccination.

CDR3 length equals 15 residues. Germline CDR1 MNHNS, CDR2 SASEGT. V gave up 6 bases and J gave up 5 bases, with 19 bases separating them. The treatment denotes: roughly nine-day PBMC culture with coronavirus spike peptide pools or control peptides (ViraFEST assay). With the Oncomine TCR Beta short-read assay, DNA from cultured CD4+ T cells was sequenced. Each CDR3 protein gets one entry after TCRdb re-called the PCR reads with MiXCR. This sample has approximately 21,000 distinct CDR3 sequences, with 60% found just once. This receptor was taken from a human donor who had recovered from COVID-19. Sequences were derived from CD4+ T cells from blood, cultured in vitro, sampled after SARS-CoV-2 vaccination. V is TRBV6-1 and J is TRBJ1-1; TRBD1 might be the D (6 bases). CDR3 in amino acids: CASSPMGGAGTEAFF. The DNA of the CDR3 is TGTGCCAGCAGCCCCATGGGGGGGGCCGGTACTGAAGCTTTCTTT.